Below are 19 T cell receptor beta chains sequenced from a single sample in a study of shared clonotypes between healthy human individuals. Sequenced by immunoSEQ multiplex PCR; TCRdb stores in-frame clones only, minus some. Found here are a few million clones, approximately 94% of them singletons; the top ten hold 0.14%. Source material: naive CD4+ T cells sorted from blood. The subset here: CD45RA+ positively selected. These receptors were collected from a man younger than 35 in good health.

The genes are TRBV9 and TRBJ2-1; D is possibly TRBD1 (6 bases). Trimming stripped 3 bases from V and 4 bases from J, with 14 bases between. Germline V CDR1 and CDR2: SGDLS, YYNGEE. CDR3 length equals 15 residues. The CDR3 loop reads CASSGGLRGYNEQFF. CDR3 sequence (DNA): TGTGCCAGCAGCGGGGGTTTAAGGGGGTACAATGAGCAGTTCTTC.

This clone was counted between two and nine times. The chain employs TRBV11-1 and TRBJ2-3; D ambiguous. This CDR3 spans 12 amino acids. The germline CDR1 and CDR2 sequences are SGHAT and FQDESV (reference sequence). V was trimmed by 3 bases and J by 1 base, leaving 2 bases between them. CDR3 in amino acids: CASSLGTDTQYF. Written as DNA, the CDR3 is TGTGCCAGCAGCTTGGGCACAGATACGCAGTATTTT.

The chain links TRBV18 to TRBJ2-5, with 7 bases fitting TRBD2. The end of the DNA is better explained by TRBJ2-7, so the J call may be wrong. Germline V lookup: CDR1 KGHSH, CDR2 LQKENI. The CDR3 sequence is 17 residues long. The CDR3 DNA follows: TGTGCCAGCTCACCACGGGCAGGTACTAGCGTCTCCTACGAGCAGTACTTC. Its translation is CASSPRAGTSVSYEQYF.

This clone has a handful of counts. The chain couples TRBV6-6 to TRBJ1-5; the match to TRBD1 covers 10 bases. This CDR3 region has 15 residues. The V gene end was trimmed by 6 bases and the J gene end by 4 bases; junction bases not matched to a gene: 6. Per the germline V gene, CDR1 is MNHNY and CDR2 is SVGAGI (reference sequence). The CDR3 coding sequence is TGTGCCAGCAGCCGATTGGGACAGGGGAATCAGCCCCAGCATTTT. Protein sequence: CASSRLGQGNQPQHF.

The V and J genes are TRBV21-1 and TRBJ1-6. TRBV21-1 is termed a pseudogene. The CDR3 runs 13 residues. The CDR3 nucleotides are TGTGCCAGCAGCAAAGATGGGGTCTCACCCCTCCACTTT. This encodes CASSKDGVSPLHF.

The genes are TRBV19 and TRBJ2-7; 14 bases match TRBD2. Germline CDR1 LNHDA, CDR2 SQIVND (reference sequence). CDR3 length: 14 residues. The V segment lost 5 bases and the J segment 6 bases; nucleotides outside the gene matches: 3. In DNA, the CDR3 is TGTGCCAGTAGTGTTGGACTAGCGGGGGGCGAGCAGTACTTC. Translation: CASSVGLAGGEQYF.

The rearrangement links TRBV6-1 to TRBJ2-3; D ambiguous. The CDR3 totals 14 residues. Germline V gene lookup returns CDR1 MNHNS and CDR2 SASEGT. V lost 7 bases and J lost 0, with 11 bases in between. In DNA form, the CDR3 reads TGTGCCAGCAAACAGTCCATTAGCACAGATACGCAGTATTTT. Protein product: CASKQSISTDTQYF.

This chain uses TRBV5-1 with TRBJ1-3; tentatively, D is TRBD1 (5 bases). Germline lookup yields CDR1 SGHRS and CDR2 YFSETQ. The CDR3 runs 15 residues. The V gene lost 3 bases and the J gene lost 0 bases, with 10 bases spanning the gap. The CDR3 is CASSSGRTSGNTIYF. The CDR3 DNA sequence: TGCGCCAGCAGCTCGGGACGGACCTCTGGAAACACCATATATTTT.

As concerns this clone: Other DNA sequences in the sample encode the same CDR3. CDR3 DNA sequence: TGTGCCAGCAGCTTAGACAGGGGGCAGCCCCAGCATTTT. This sequence encodes CASSLDRGQPQHF. J is TRBJ1-5 and V is TRBV11-2; 7 bases fit TRBD1. The CDR3 extends over 13 amino acids. The junction had 0 bases not matched to a gene; V was cut back by 0 bases and J by 7 bases. CDR1 and CDR2 from the germline V gene are SGHAT and FQNNGV.

The table lists this clone with a count of one. The gene calls are TRBV7-2 and TRBJ2-7, with 12 positions matching TRBD1. Germline values: CDR1 SGHTA, CDR2 FQGNSA. The CDR3 consists of 14 residues. V was pared by 2 bases and J by 8 bases, with 4 bases of the junction left unmatched. The DNA of the CDR3 is TGTGCCAGCAGCTTATGGGGACAGGGGGCTCAGCAGTACTTC. Protein sequence: CASSLWGQGAQQYF. The variable domain in full, with the rest retrieved from reference TRBV7-2 and TRBJ2-7, is GAGVSQSPSNKVTEKGKDVELRCDPISGHTALYWYRQSLGQGLEFLIYFQGNSAPDKSGLPSDRFSAERTGGSVSTLTIQRTQQEDSAVYLCASSLWGQGAQQYFGPGTRLTVT.

The genes are TRBV15 and TRBJ2-3, with 8 bases that match TRBD1. The CDR3 contains 15 residues. Germline V gene data show CDR1 as LNHNV and CDR2 as YYDKDF (reference sequence). V shed 2 bases and J 1 base; nucleotides not matched to a gene: 2. The CDR3 region has the DNA TGTGCCACCAGCAGAACGGACAGGGGCACAGATACGCAGTATTTT. Its translation is CATSRTDRGTDTQYF. The whole variable domain, filled in from reference TRBV15 and TRBJ2-3, reads DAMVIQNPRYQVTQFGKPVTLSCSQTLNHNVMYWYQQKSSQAPKLLFHYYDKDFNNEADTPDNFQSRRPNTSFCFLDIRSPGLGDTAMYLCATSRTDRGTDTQYFGPGTRLTVL.

The chain joins TRBV15 to TRBJ2-3; 9 nucleotides line up with TRBD1. The CDR3 loop spans 15 amino acids. CDR1 and CDR2 from the germline V gene are LNHNV and YYDKDF (reference sequence). The V segment lost 1 base and the J segment 5 bases; nucleotides outside the gene matches: 4. The CDR3 sequence is CATSRARDREDTQYF. The CDR3, as DNA: TGTGCCACCAGCAGAGCCCGGGACAGGGAAGATACGCAGTATTTT.

A single count supports this clone. This same CDR3 is encoded by further DNA sequences in the sample. This chain joins TRBV4-1 and TRBJ1-2, with D possibly matching TRBD1 (5 bases). Germline CDR1 MGHRA, CDR2 YSYEKL. The CDR3 covers 15 residues. V lost 3 bases and J lost 0, with 11 bases in between. The CDR3 is CASSQGPASNYGYTF. For the CDR3, the DNA is TGCGCCAGCAGCCAGGGGCCAGCATCTAACTATGGCTACACCTTC.

The chain has TRBV5-1 and TRBJ2-5, with D unresolved. Between the trimmed V and J ends, which lost 1 base and 2 bases, there was a span of 9 bases. The CDR3 is made up of 14 amino acids. The germline gives CDR1 SGHRS, CDR2 YFSETQ. The CDR3 bases are TGCGCCAGCAGCTTGTTTTCGGCGCAAGAGACCCAGTACTTC. This encodes CASSLFSAQETQYF.

This chain uses TRBV5-6 with TRBJ2-7; D remains ambiguous. Per the germline V gene, CDR1 is SGHDT and CDR2 is YYEEEE. V was trimmed by 2 bases and J by 4 bases, leaving 16 bases between them. The CDR3 spans 15 residues. The CDR3 DNA reads TGTGCCAGCAGCTTTAACCCTACTAAGTCGTACGAGCAGTACTTC. This sequence encodes CASSFNPTKSYEQYF.

For the CDR3, the DNA is TGCGCCAGCAGCGGTGGGTTCATGAACACTGAAGCTTTCTTT. It specifies CASSGGFMNTEAFF. The chain joins TRBV5-1 to TRBJ1-1; D call uncertain. Trimming pared 4 bases from V and 0 bases from J, leaving 10 bases between. The CDR3 has 14 amino acids. Per germline, CDR1 SGHRS and CDR2 YFSETQ.

Comment on this clone: This specimen includes other DNA sequences encoding the same CDR3. This chain connects TRBV10-3 to TRBJ1-1; a possible D gene is TRBD1 (5 bases). The V end lost 3 bases, the J end lost 4 bases, and 6 bases lay between the germline ends. Germline CDR1 reads ENHRY; CDR2 reads SYGVKD. The CDR3 has 12 residues. Here the CDR3 reads CAISDTGTEAFF. Here the CDR3 DNA reads TGTGCCATCAGTGACACAGGCACTGAAGCTTTCTTT.

This rearrangement joins TRBV6-1 to TRBJ1-5; D is undetermined. V was cut by 2 bases and J by 0 bases, with 8 bases left in between. CDR1 and CDR2 from the germline V gene are MNHNS and SASEGT. The CDR3 contains 15 residues. CDR3 DNA: TGTGCCAGCAGTGAACGTCAGTATAGCAATCAGCCCCAGCATTTT. Protein product: CASSERQYSNQPQHF.

The chain joins TRBV2 to TRBJ2-3; no clear D. The germline V gene has CDR1 SNHLY and CDR2 FYNNEI. V shed 7 bases and J shed 4 bases, with 15 bases lying between them. The CDR3 is made up of 14 amino acids. In nucleotides, the CDR3 is TGTGCCAGCAAGAACGATAGACTGCCAGATACGCAGTATTTT. It codes for CASKNDRLPDTQYF.